The sequence of this T cell receptor (beta chain) was determined in a study of shared clonotypes between healthy human individuals. Overall study: The plates for each donor numbered three CD4 naive, three CD4 memory, two CD8 naive and one CD8 memory.

Splitting of each subset's genomic DNA was done evenly across several immunoSEQ plates. The protocol was immunoSEQ multiplex PCR, while the TCRdb copy is restricted to in-frame clones and leaves out a portion. Here the sample spans about 870,000 clones, 80% to 95% being singletons. Notes on this clone: Its antigen is undetermined.

Naive CD8 cells, CD45RO-negative and positively selected for CCR7, excluded terminally differentiated effector memory CD45RA+ cells. Study-wide points: Among donors, sharing of clonotypes was expected to be affected by sequencing depth. Though the depth was large, rarefaction showed that sorted-subset sequencing was incomplete.

Specimen: naive CD8+ T cells sorted from blood. This sequence was found in a man aged 30 to 39 in good health.

The DNA for the CDR3 is TGCAGTGCTCCGACAGGGAACATTCAGTACTTC. Protein sequence: CSAPTGNIQYF. The chain is built from TRBV20-1 and TRBJ2-4; the match to TRBD1 covers 7 bases. The length of the CDR3 is 11 residues. The junction had 2 bases not matched to a gene; V was cut back by 5 bases and J by 7 bases. Germline V gene sequence: CDR1 DFQATT, CDR2 SNEGSKA (reference sequence).